The rows below give T cell receptor beta chains drawn from one sample of a study of T cell responses to AZD1222 COVID-19 vaccine. Data came from immunoSEQ multiplex PCR; TCRdb stores just in-frame clones and leaves some out. This table has 150,000 to 200,000 clones, approximately 86% appearing once. The material was peripheral blood, obtained on day 0 of AZD1222 vaccination. Source of these receptors: an adult in good health. The CDR3 runs from the conserved cysteine through the conserved F or W. A D gene is named only where the DNA matches it firmly. The listing skips clone size in some rows; elsewhere it reads once, few, many or a size class.

TRBJ1-5 NA NA TRBV28 CASSLLVGGSSNQPQHF TGTGCCAGCAGTTTATTGGTGGGGGGGAGTAGCAATCAGCCCCAGCATTTT
TRBJ1-1 TRBD1 NA TRBV7-3 CASRNRDRGGESSEAFF TGTGCCAGCAGGAACCGGGACAGGGGTGGGGAGTCCAGTGAAGCTTTCTTT
TRBJ1-2 NA NA TRBV7-2 CASSLALDLGYGYTF TGTGCCAGCAGCTTAGCCCTGGATCTGGGGTATGGCTACACCTTC
TRBJ2-7 NA NA TRBV5-1 CASSPLQGQFNEQYF TGCGCCAGCAGCCCTCTCCAGGGACAATTCAACGAGCAGTACTTC
TRBJ2-3 TRBD1 NA TRBV5-5 CASSVRDRGTDTQYF TGTGCCAGCAGCGTCCGGGACAGGGGCACAGATACGCAGTATTTT
TRBJ1-1 TRBD1 NA TRBV11-2 CASSSRNDRGNTEAFF TGTGCCAGCAGCTCCCGAAATGACAGGGGGAACACTGAAGCTTTCTTT
TRBJ2-2 NA NA TRBV7-2 CASSERGGRGELFF TGTGCCAGCAGCGAACGAGGCGGGCGCGGGGAGCTGTTTTTT
TRBJ1-3 NA NA TRBV5-5 CASSLSDSSGNTIYF TGTGCCAGCAGCTTATCTGACAGCTCGGGAAACACCATATATTTT
TRBJ2-7 NA NA TRBV6-2/TRBV6-3 CASSYSGIEQYF TGTGCCAGCAGTTACTCGGGGATCGAGCAGTACTTC
TRBJ2-7 TRBD1 NA TRBV6-6 CASSYLTGDEQYF TGTGCCAGCAGTTACCTGACAGGGGACGAGCAGTACTTC
TRBJ1-1 NA few TRBV29-1 CSVEAGGNTEAFF TGCAGCGTTGAAGCGGGCGGGAACACTGAAGCTTTCTTT
TRBJ1-4 TRBD1 NA TRBV7-9 CASSPDRANEKLFF TGTGCCAGCAGCCCCGACAGGGCTAATGAAAAACTGTTTTTT
TRBJ2-7 NA once TRBV12-3/TRBV12-4 CASGEYEQYF TGTGCCAGCGGGGAGTACGAGCAGTACTTC
TRBJ1-1 NA NA TRBV3-1/TRBV3-2 CASSQASLMGPGQPNTEAFF TGTGCCAGCAGCCAAGCTTCACTGATGGGGCCGGGACAACCGAACACTGAAGCTTTCTTT
TRBJ2-7 NA NA TRBV7-2 CASSLAGQPYEQYF TGTGCCAGCAGCTTAGCTGGGCAGCCCTACGAGCAGTACTTC
TRBJ1-2 NA NA TRBV5-1 CASSLGGWDGYTF TGCGCCAGCAGCTTGGGCGGGTGGGATGGCTACACCTTC